This TCR beta chain was captured by sequencing in a study of a mutant IDH1 vaccine in newly diagnosed glioma. Across the study: Eight vaccinations reached patients in weeks 1, 3, 5, 7, 11, 15, 19 and 23. Radiotherapy, temozolomide, or both had been given previously, and both were given to most. General study results and limits: Seemingly, top peripheral T cell clonotype changes bore no relation to pseudoprogression.

The repertoire was sequenced with immunoSEQ multiplex PCR; TCRdb's copy has only in-frame clones and lacks some. The data contain fewer than 30,000 clones, around 80% of them singletons. Note on this clone: Its antigen remains unidentified.

Time point here: week 23, last vaccination. The vaccine gave 300 ug of a 20-mer mutant IDH1 peptide subcutaneously per dose. The study enrolled donors with new WHO grade 3 or 4 IDH1-mutant, ATRX-lost astrocytomas. Germline CDR1 SGHNT, CDR2 YYREEE (reference sequence). Trimming pared 4 bases from V and 4 bases from J, leaving 13 bases between. The CDR3 spans 14 residues. The material was PBMCs, obtained from a glioma patient whose treatment included an IDH1 peptide vaccine. This receptor was identified in a woman in her late teens or twenties with glioma. This chain joins TRBV5-4 and TRBJ2-3; no clear D. The CDR3: CASSRVLAPDTQYF. For the CDR3, the DNA is TGTGCCAGCAGCCGGGTATTGGCGCCAGATACGCAGTATTTT.